This T cell receptor (beta chain) is from a study of blood T cells in healthy people across ages. Overall study: About one barcoded beta molecule per two T cells was captured by template switching.

Combining a sample-barcoded 5' primer with a J-beta primer mix, a second PCR ran for roughly 7 to 12 cycles. There were at least 3 million CDR3-containing paired-end reads obtained from each sample. TCRdb fed the 5' RACE reads into MiXCR, producing one record per CDR3 protein. The table has 600,000 to 1,000,000 distinct CDR3 sequences, around 25% seen once; the top ten hold approximately 3.7%. Points from the study as a whole: Unsorted PBMCs prevented conclusive naive versus antigen-experienced comparison.

As to this clonotype: Its antigen remains unidentified.

The CDR3 extends over 16 amino acids. The V gene end was trimmed by 6 bases and the J gene end by 3 bases; junction bases not matched to a gene: 8. Looked up from germline, CDR1 is MDHEN and CDR2 is SYDVKM. These same records also appear under a second study, on T cells of mothers and their children. Per that paper: The analysis detected no persistent microchimeric T cell clones.

The chain combines TRBV28 with TRBJ1-1; TRBD1 matches at 12 bases. The receptor was derived from a boy aged 5-17 years in good health. The specimen was blood. CDR3 sequence reads: CASSPYGTGGYTEAFF. The CDR3 DNA is TGTGCCAGCAGCCCGTATGGGACAGGGGGCTACACTGAAGCTTTCTTT.